The present TCR beta chain was sequenced within a study of chemoradiotherapy in HPV16-positive cancers. The CDR3 loop spans 13 amino acids. Germline V gene sequence: CDR1 SGHTA, CDR2 FQGNSA. Between the trimmed V and J ends, which lost 6 bases and 7 bases, there was a span of 13 bases. This clone turned up a few times. Over chemoradiotherapy, repertoires were sampled more than once. Only in-frame clones appear in the TCRdb table, and some are missing; sequencing was by immunoSEQ multiplex PCR. The sample consists of roughly 5,300 clones, 65% to 80% of them appearing once. The TCR comes from a human donor with HPV-associated anogenital cancer. The source material was tumor tissue, sampled from a patient who underwent chemoradiotherapy. V is TRBV7-2 and J is TRBJ2-1; D uncertain. The DNA of the CDR3 is TGTGCCAGCAGGGGGAACGGTCGGAATGAGCAGTTCTTC. This translates into CASRGNGRNEQFF.